This TCR beta chain originates from a study of T cell changes during pregnancy in multiple sclerosis (dated by TCRdb to between 2017 and 2020). At the level of the whole study: Changes in the T cell repertoire over the course of pregnancy were examined in this study in women with multiple sclerosis.

Receptor libraries were prepared by the immunoSEQ multiplex PCR assay. TCRdb mirrors the immuneACCESS table, restricted to in-frame sequences. Some clones are absent from its copies; in checked studies, under half trace to an unresolved V gene, and the reason for the others is unknown. This sample has tens of thousands of clones in its table, and around nine tenths of those were observed once. The ten most abundant clones make up roughly 0.38% of the sample. Note on this clone: The specificity of this receptor is unknown. Qualities for individual bases were not recorded, and no much larger clone is one base off.

The receptor was derived from a female donor in good health, enrolled as a control in a pregnancy study. The sequencing used CD4+ T cells from peripheral blood mononuclear cells, collected in the third trimester of pregnancy.

The bases read TGTGCCAGCAGTCGTTACTCTGGGGCCAACGTCCTGACTTTC. Translated, this is CASSRYSGANVLTF. The chain employs TRBV27 and TRBJ2-6, with no reliable assignment of the D segment. Counted from cysteine to phenylalanine, this CDR3 has 14 amino acids. CDR3 DNA only is kept here, 42 bases in frame from base 1. V lost 5 bases and J lost 0 bases; the stretch between them is 5 bases long. Per the germline V gene (reference sequence), MNHEY is the CDR1 and SMNVEV is the CDR2. Full variable domain (CDR3 extended with the reference TRBV27 and TRBJ2-6 proteins): EAQVTQNPRYLITVTGKKLTVTCSQNMNHEYMSWYRQDPGLGLRQIYYSMNVEVTDKGDVPEGYKVSRKEKRNFPLILESPSPNQTSLYFCASSRYSGANVLTFGAGSRLTVL.